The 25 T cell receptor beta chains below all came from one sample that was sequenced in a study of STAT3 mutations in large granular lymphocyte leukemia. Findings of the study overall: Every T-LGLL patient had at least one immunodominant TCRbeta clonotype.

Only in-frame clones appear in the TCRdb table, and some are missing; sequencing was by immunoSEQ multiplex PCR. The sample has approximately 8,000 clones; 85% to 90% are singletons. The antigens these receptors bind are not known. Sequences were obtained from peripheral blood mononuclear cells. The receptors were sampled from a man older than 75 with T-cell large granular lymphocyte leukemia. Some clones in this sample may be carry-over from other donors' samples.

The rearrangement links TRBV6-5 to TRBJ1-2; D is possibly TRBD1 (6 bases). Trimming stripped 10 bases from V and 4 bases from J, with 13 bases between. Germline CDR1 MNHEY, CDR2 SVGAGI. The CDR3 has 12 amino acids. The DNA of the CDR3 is TGTGCCACTGGACAGCCTTTCTATGGCTACACCTTC. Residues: CATGQPFYGYTF.

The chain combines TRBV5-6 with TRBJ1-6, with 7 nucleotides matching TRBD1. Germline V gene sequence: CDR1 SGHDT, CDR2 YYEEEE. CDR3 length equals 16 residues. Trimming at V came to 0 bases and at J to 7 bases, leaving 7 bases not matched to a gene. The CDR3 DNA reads TGTGCCAGCAGCTTGGGGCACAGGGGCTGGAATTCACCCCTCCACTTT. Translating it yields CASSLGHRGWNSPLHF.

CDR3 loop: CASSHPPRTDTQYF. In DNA form, the CDR3 reads TGCGCCAGCAGCCATCCACCCCGCACAGATACGCAGTATTTT. The J gene is TRBJ2-3, the V gene TRBV4-1, with D hard to call. Germline V lookup: CDR1 MGHRA, CDR2 YSYEKL. The CDR3 totals 14 residues. V shed 3 bases and J shed 1 base, with 8 bases lying between them.

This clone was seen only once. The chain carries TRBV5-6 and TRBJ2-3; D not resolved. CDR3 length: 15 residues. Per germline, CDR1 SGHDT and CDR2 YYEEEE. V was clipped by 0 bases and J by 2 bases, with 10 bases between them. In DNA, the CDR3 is TGTGCCAGCAGCTTGGACCTTCATCCCACAGATACGCAGTATTTT. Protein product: CASSLDLHPTDTQYF.

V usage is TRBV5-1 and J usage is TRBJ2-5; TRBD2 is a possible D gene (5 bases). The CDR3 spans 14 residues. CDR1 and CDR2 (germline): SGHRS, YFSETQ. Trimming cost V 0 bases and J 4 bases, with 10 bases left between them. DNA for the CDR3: TGCGCCAGCAGCTTGGGATCAGGAGGAGAGACCCAGTACTTC. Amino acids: CASSLGSGGETQYF.

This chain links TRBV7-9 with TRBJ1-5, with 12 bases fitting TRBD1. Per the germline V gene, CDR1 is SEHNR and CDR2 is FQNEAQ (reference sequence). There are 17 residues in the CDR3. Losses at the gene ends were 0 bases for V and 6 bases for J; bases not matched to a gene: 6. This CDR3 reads CASSLAGGTGGSQPQHF. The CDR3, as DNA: TGTGCCAGCAGCTTAGCGGGAGGGACAGGGGGCAGTCAGCCCCAGCATTTT.

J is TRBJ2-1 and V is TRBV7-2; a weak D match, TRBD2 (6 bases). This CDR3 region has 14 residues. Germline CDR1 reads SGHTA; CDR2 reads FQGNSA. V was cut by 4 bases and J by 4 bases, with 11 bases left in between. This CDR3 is CASSSGVRYNEQFF. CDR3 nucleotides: TGTGCCAGCAGCTCGGGGGTACGATACAATGAGCAGTTCTTC.

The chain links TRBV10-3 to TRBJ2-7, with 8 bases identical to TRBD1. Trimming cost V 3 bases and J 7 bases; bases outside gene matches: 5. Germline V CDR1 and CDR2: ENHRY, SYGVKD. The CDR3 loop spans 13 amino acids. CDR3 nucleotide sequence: TGTGCCATCAGTGACAGGGGGCATGAAGAGCAGTACTTC. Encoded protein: CAISDRGHEEQYF.

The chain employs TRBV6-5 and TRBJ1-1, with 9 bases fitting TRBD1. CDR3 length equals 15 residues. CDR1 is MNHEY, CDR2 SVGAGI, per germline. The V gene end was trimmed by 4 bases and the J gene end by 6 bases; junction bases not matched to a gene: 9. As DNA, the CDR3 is TGTGCCAGCAGTTTGGACAGGGGCCTTAGACCTGAAGCTTTCTTT. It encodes CASSLDRGLRPEAFF.

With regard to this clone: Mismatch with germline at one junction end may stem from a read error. CDR3 coding DNA: TGTGCTAGCAGCTTAGGGGCCGTGACAGGGAGCAATCAGCCCCAGCATTTT. Its translation is CASSLGAVTGSNQPQHF. The J gene is TRBJ1-5, the V gene TRBV7-7; 7 nucleotides align to TRBD1. Germline V gene sequence: CDR1 SSHAT, CDR2 FNYEAQ (reference sequence). The CDR3 spans 17 residues.

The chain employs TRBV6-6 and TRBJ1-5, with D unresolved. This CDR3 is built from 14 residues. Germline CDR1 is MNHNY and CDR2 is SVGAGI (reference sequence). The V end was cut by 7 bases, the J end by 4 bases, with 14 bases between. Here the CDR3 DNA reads TGTGCCAGCACCCAGGACGGTATAAATCAGCCCCAGCATTTT. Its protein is CASTQDGINQPQHF.

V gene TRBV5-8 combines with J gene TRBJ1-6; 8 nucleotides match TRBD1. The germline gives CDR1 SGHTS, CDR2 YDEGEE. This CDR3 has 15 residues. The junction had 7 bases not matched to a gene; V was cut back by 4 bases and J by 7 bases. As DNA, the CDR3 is TGTGCCAGCAGCCCCCGGACAGGGCGAAATTCACCCCTCCACTTT. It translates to CASSPRTGRNSPLHF.

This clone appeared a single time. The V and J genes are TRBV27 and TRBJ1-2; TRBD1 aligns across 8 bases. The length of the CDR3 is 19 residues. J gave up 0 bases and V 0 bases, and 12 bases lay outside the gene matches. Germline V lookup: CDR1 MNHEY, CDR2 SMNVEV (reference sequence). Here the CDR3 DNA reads TGTGCCAGCAGTTTATCCGCTACTCCGGGACAGGCCACTAACTATGGCTACACCTTC. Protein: CASSLSATPGQATNYGYTF.

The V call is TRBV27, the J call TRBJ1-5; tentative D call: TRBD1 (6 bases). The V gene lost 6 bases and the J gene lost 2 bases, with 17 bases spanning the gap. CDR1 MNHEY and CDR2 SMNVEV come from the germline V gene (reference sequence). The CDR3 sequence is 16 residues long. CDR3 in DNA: TGTGCCAGCAGCCCAACTCCAGGGGTGCGCAATCAGCCCCAGCATTTT. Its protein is CASSPTPGVRNQPQHF.

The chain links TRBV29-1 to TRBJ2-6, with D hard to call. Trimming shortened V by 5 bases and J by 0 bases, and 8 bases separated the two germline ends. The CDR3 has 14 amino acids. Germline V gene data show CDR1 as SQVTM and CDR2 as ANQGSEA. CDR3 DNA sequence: TGCAGCGTTCCCGAATACTCTGGGGCCAACGTCCTGACTTTC. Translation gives CSVPEYSGANVLTF.

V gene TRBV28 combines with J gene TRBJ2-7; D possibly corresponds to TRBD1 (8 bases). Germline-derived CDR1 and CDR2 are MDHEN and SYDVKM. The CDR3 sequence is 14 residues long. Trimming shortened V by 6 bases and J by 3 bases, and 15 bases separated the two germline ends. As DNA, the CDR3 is TGTGCCAGCAGCCCTACAGGGGGGGACTACGAGCAGTACTTC. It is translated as CASSPTGGDYEQYF.

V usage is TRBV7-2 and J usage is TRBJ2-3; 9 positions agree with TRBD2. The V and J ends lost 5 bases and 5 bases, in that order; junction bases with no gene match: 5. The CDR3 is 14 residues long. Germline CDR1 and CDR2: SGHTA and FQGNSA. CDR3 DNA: TGTGCCAGCAGCCTCAGCGGGGGGCAAGATACGCAGTATTTT. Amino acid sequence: CASSLSGGQDTQYF.

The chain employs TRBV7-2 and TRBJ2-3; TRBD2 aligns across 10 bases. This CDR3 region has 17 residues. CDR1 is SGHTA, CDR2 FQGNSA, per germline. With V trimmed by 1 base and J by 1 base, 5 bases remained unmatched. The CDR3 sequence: CASSLETLAGRTDTQYF. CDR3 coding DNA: TGTGCCAGCAGCTTAGAGACACTAGCGGGGCGCACAGATACGCAGTATTTT.

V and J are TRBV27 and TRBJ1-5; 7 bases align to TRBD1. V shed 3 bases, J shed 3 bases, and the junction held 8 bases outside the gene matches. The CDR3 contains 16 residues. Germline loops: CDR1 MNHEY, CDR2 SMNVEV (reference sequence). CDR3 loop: CASSFNGQDINQPQHF. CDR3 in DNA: TGTGCCAGCAGTTTTAACGGACAGGATATCAATCAGCCCCAGCATTTT.

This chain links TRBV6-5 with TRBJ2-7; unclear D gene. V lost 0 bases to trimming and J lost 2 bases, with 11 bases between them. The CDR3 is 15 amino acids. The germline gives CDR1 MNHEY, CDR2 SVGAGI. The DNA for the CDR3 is TGTGCCAGCAGTTACTCGATAAACGGAGCCTACGAGCAGTACTTC. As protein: CASSYSINGAYEQYF.

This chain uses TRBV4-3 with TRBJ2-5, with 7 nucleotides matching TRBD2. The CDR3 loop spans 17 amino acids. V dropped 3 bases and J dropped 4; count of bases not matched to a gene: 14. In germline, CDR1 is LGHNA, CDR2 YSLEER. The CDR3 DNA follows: TGCGCCAGCAGCCAGGGGGGAGTAGGACTAGGACTAGAGACCCAGTACTTC. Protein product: CASSQGGVGLGLETQYF.

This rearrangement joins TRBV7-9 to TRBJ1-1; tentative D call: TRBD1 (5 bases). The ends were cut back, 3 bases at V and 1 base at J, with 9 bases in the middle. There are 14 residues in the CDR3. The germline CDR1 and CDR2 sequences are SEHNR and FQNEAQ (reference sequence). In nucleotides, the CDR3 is TGTGCCAGCAGCTTGACCGGGACGAACACTGAAGCTTTCTTT. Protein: CASSLTGTNTEAFF. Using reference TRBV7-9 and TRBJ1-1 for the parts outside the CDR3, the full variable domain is DTGVSQNPRHKITKRGQNVTFRCDPISEHNRLYWYRQTLGQGPEFLTYFQNEAQLEKSRLLSDRFSAERPKGSFSTLEIQRTEQGDSAMYLCASSLTGTNTEAFFGQGTRLTVV.

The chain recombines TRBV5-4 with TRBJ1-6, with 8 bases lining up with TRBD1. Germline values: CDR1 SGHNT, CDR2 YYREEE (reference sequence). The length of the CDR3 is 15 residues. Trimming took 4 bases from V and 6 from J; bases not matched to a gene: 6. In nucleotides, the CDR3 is TGTGCCAGCAGCACCGGACAGGGAGGTAATTCACCCCTCCACTTT. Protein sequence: CASSTGQGGNSPLHF.

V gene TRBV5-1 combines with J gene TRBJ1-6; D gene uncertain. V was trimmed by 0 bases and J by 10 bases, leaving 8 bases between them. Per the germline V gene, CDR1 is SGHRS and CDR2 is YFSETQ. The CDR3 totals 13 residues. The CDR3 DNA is TGCGCCAGCAGCTTGGATTATGTATCACCCCTCCACTTT. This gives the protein CASSLDYVSPLHF.

The DNA for the CDR3 is TGTGCCTCCAAGACGGAAGGGTTTACTGAAGCTTTCTTT. Amino acids: CASKTEGFTEAFF. The chain recombines TRBV19 with TRBJ1-1; D unclear. V gave up 11 bases and J gave up 5 bases, with 18 bases separating them. This CDR3 has 13 amino acids. The germline V gene encodes CDR1 LNHDA and CDR2 SQIVND (reference sequence).